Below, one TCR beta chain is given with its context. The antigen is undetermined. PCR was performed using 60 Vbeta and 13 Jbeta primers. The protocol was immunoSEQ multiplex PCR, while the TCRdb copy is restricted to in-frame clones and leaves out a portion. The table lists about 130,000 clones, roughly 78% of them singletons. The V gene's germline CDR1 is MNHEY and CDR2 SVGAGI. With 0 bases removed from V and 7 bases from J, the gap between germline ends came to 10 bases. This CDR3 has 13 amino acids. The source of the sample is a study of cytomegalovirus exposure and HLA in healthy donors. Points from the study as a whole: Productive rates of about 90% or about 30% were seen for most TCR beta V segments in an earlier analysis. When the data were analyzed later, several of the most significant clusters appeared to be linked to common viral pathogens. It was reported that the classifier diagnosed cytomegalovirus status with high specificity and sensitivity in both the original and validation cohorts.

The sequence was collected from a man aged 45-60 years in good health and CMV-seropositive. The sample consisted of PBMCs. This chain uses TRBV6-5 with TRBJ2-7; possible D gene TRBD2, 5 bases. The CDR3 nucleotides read TGTGCCAGCAGTTACTCGATGGGCGGGGAGCAGTACTTC. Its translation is CASSYSMGGEQYF.